The 25 T cell receptor beta chains below all came from one sample that was sequenced in a study of control samples from healthy donors and cancer patients. Clones were sequenced by immunoSEQ multiplex PCR, and TCRdb holds only the in-frame ones, with some missing. The sample records under 130,000 clones, about 83% being singletons. Sequencing was carried out using blood. The receptors stem from a woman aged 45-65 years in good health.

The sample holds a few counts of this clone. This chain connects TRBV11-2 to TRBJ1-4; 7 bases line up with TRBD1. The J segment lost 3 bases and the V segment lost 5 bases, leaving 9 bases of the junction unmatched. The CDR3 is made up of 16 amino acids. Germline CDR1 and CDR2: SGHAT and FQNNGV. Written as DNA, the CDR3 is TGTGCCAGCAGCCAATTCGGGAGGGGGCCTAATGAAAAACTGTTTTTT. Translation gives CASSQFGRGPNEKLFF. Full variable domain (remainder filled in from reference TRBV11-2 and TRBJ1-4): EAGVAQSPRYKIIEKRQSVAFWCNPISGHATLYWYQQILGQGPKLLIQFQNNGVVDDSQLPKDRFSAERLKGVDSTLKIQPAKLEDSAVYLCASSQFGRGPNEKLFFGSGTQLSVL.

The rearrangement uses TRBV29-1 and TRBJ2-7; 10 nucleotides align to TRBD1. There are 13 residues in the CDR3. V lost 4 bases to trimming and J lost 3 bases; unmatched junction nucleotides: 3. CDR1 is SQVTM and CDR2 is ANQGSEA in the germline V gene. The CDR3: CSVGGTGDYEQYF. CDR3 coding DNA: TGCAGCGTTGGAGGGACAGGGGACTACGAGCAGTACTTC.

This rearrangement joins TRBV19 to TRBJ1-5; D is perhaps TRBD1 (5 bases). The germline V gene encodes CDR1 LNHDA and CDR2 SQIVND (reference sequence). The V end lost 7 bases, the J end lost 3 bases, and 10 bases lay between the germline ends. The CDR3 runs 13 residues. CDR3 bases: TGTGCCAGTAAAGACAGTTACAATCAGCCCCAGCATTTT. It is translated as CASKDSYNQPQHF. The full variable domain, rest sourced from reference TRBV19 and TRBJ1-5, is DGGITQSPKYLFRKEGQNVTLSCEQNLNHDAMYWYRQDPGQGLRLIYYSQIVNDFQKGDIAEGYSVSREKKESFPLTVTSAQKNPTAFYLCASKDSYNQPQHFGDGTRLSIL.

This clone was counted a single time. The chain carries TRBV5-6 and TRBJ1-5; D is undetermined. This CDR3 has 15 amino acids. V was clipped by 3 bases and J by 6 bases, with 16 bases between them. CDR1 and CDR2 from the germline V gene are SGHDT and YYEEEE. The CDR3 DNA reads as TGTGCCAGCAGCTCTCTAAGAGGGCAGGTTCAGCCCCAGCATTTT. Amino acids: CASSSLRGQVQPQHF.

CDR3 sequence reads: CASSPQGELNTEAFF. DNA for the CDR3: TGTGCCAGCTCACCCCAGGGGGAACTAAACACTGAAGCTTTCTTT. The chain combines TRBV18 with TRBJ1-1, with 7 bases lining up with TRBD1. After removal of 3 bases from V and 2 bases from J, the junction contained 6 bases not matched to a gene. CDR1 KGHSH and CDR2 LQKENI come from the germline V gene. This CDR3 comprises 15 residues.

V and J are TRBV11-2 and TRBJ1-1; D gene uncertain. V lost 0 bases, J lost 0 bases, and 11 bases lay in between. In germline, CDR1 is SGHAT, CDR2 FQNNGV. This CDR3 region has 16 residues. CDR3 amino acids: CASSLEFGQLNTEAFF. CDR3 sequence (DNA): TGTGCCAGCAGCTTAGAGTTTGGCCAGCTGAACACTGAAGCTTTCTTT.

This chain joins TRBV7-6 and TRBJ2-5; D is ambiguous. CDR1 is SGHVS and CDR2 is FNYEAQ in the germline V gene. CDR3 size: 15 residues. Trimming pared 4 bases from V and 4 bases from J, leaving 16 bases between. The CDR3 sequence is CASSSMTSKGETQYF. CDR3 nucleotides: TGTGCCAGCAGCTCCATGACCAGTAAAGGAGAGACCCAGTACTTC.

This chain connects TRBV2 to TRBJ2-7; TRBD2 matches at 10 bases. The CDR3 loop spans 16 amino acids. CDR1 is SNHLY and CDR2 is FYNNEI in the germline V gene. Trimming at V came to 6 bases and at J to 4 bases, leaving 12 bases not matched to a gene. This chain's CDR3 is CASRGSTSGTLYEQYF. In DNA form, the CDR3 reads TGTGCCAGCAGGGGGTCCACTAGCGGGACATTATACGAGCAGTACTTC.

The chain uses TRBV7-9 and TRBJ1-4; 7 bases agree with TRBD1. Germline V lookup: CDR1 SEHNR, CDR2 FQNEAQ (reference sequence). CDR3 length: 16 amino acids. Trimming removed 2 bases from V and 3 bases from J; junction bases left unmatched: 6. This CDR3 reads CASSLRAGTANEKLFF. CDR3 bases: TGTGCCAGCAGCTTAAGAGCAGGGACAGCTAATGAAAAACTGTTTTTT.

This clone was observed a single time. This sequence joins TRBV27 and TRBJ1-5, with D maybe TRBD1 (6 bases). CDR3 size: 16 residues. V lost 2 bases and J lost 2, with 13 bases in between. CDR1 and CDR2 (germline): MNHEY, SMNVEV (reference sequence). This CDR3 reads CASSLGPGVGNQPQHF. The CDR3 DNA reads TGTGCCAGCAGTTTAGGGCCAGGGGTGGGCAATCAGCCCCAGCATTTT.

The CDR3 DNA follows: TGTGCCAGCAGCCGAGAACAACAGGGTGACTACACCTTC. Amino acid sequence: CASSREQQGDYTF. The chain has TRBV4-2 and TRBJ1-2; D might be TRBD1 (6 bases). This CDR3 contains 13 residues. Germline V gene data show CDR1 as LGHNA and CDR2 as YNFKEQ. The V end lost 4 bases, the J end lost 10 bases, and 16 bases lay between the germline ends.

The chain has TRBV7-9 and TRBJ2-1; D may be TRBD2 (6 bases). V was trimmed by 1 base and J by 4 bases, leaving 11 bases between them. This CDR3 contains 15 residues. Germline CDR1 reads SEHNR; CDR2 reads FQNEAQ (reference sequence). The CDR3 region is CASSLGGGDYNEQFF. CDR3 DNA: TGTGCCAGCAGCTTAGGTGGCGGGGATTACAATGAGCAGTTCTTC.

The gene calls are TRBV2 and TRBJ1-2; D is unclear. Germline V CDR1 and CDR2: SNHLY, FYNNEI. The CDR3 runs 15 residues. The ends were cut back, 2 bases at V and 4 bases at J, with 14 bases in the middle. This chain's CDR3 is CASSEIGSSFYGYTF. The CDR3 DNA reads TGTGCCAGCAGTGAAATCGGTTCGAGTTTCTATGGCTACACCTTC.

The chain links TRBV7-2 to TRBJ2-5; the D gene is possibly TRBD2 (5 bases). Germline CDR1 and CDR2: SGHTA and FQGNSA. The CDR3 runs to 14 residues. V was cut by 6 bases and J by 4 bases, with 15 bases left in between. For the CDR3, the DNA is TGTGCCAGCAGTCCTAGCCCCTCGGGAGAGACCCAGTACTTC. As protein: CASSPSPSGETQYF.

This clone was recorded a few times. The V call is TRBV4-1, the J call TRBJ1-3; the D is unclear. The CDR3 is 15 amino acids. V dropped 0 bases and J dropped 3 bases, with 9 bases sitting between them. Germline V gene lookup returns CDR1 MGHRA and CDR2 YSYEKL. DNA of the CDR3: TGCGCCAGCAGCCAAGATTTCGGGGTTGGAAACACCATATATTTT. It is translated as CASSQDFGVGNTIYF.

This rearrangement joins TRBV19 to TRBJ1-1; D is unresolved. The CDR3 is 12 amino acids. V was pared by 11 bases and J by 2 bases, with 12 bases between. In germline, CDR1 is LNHDA, CDR2 SQIVND (reference sequence). The CDR3 here is CAVGMANTEAFF. The DNA for the CDR3 is TGTGCCGTGGGGATGGCTAACACTGAAGCTTTCTTT.

This chain links TRBV4-3 with TRBJ1-2; tentative D call: TRBD1 (5 bases). V was cut by 3 bases and J by 6 bases, with 17 bases left in between. Germline V gene sequence: CDR1 LGHNA, CDR2 YSLEER. The CDR3 loop spans 15 amino acids. As DNA, the CDR3 is TGCGCCAGCAGCCAGATATGGGACCCAAGCCATGGCTACACCTTC. Protein product: CASSQIWDPSHGYTF.

The chain employs TRBV7-2 and TRBJ1-5; D unresolved. Trimming stripped 3 bases from V and 0 bases from J, with 9 bases between. Germline assignment: CDR1 SGHTA and CDR2 FQGNSA. The CDR3 extends over 15 amino acids. This CDR3 reads CASSFTGNSNQPQHF. The CDR3, as DNA: TGTGCCAGCAGCTTCACGGGAAATAGCAATCAGCCCCAGCATTTT.

V is TRBV11-3 and J is TRBJ1-1, with D possibly TRBD1 on 5 matching bases. V shed 5 bases and J shed 7 bases, with 8 bases lying between them. Germline CDR1 reads SGHNT; CDR2 reads YENEEA. The CDR3 extends over 11 amino acids. DNA of the CDR3: TGTGCCAGCAGCAGTGACAGTGAAGCTTTCTTT. Protein: CASSSDSEAFF.

This chain connects TRBV9 to TRBJ2-1; TRBD2 matches at 7 bases. Germline V gene lookup returns CDR1 SGDLS and CDR2 YYNGEE. The CDR3 covers 13 residues. J lost 8 bases, V lost 4 bases, and 6 bases had no gene match. The DNA of the CDR3 is TGTGCCAGCAGCAAAGGACTAGGAGATGAGCAGTTCTTC. Translating it yields CASSKGLGDEQFF.

This clone has a single count. The DNA of the CDR3 is TGTGCCAGCAGCTTATTAAGTAACTATGGCTACACCTTC. It translates to CASSLLSNYGYTF. The chain is built from TRBV7-2 and TRBJ1-2, with D unresolved. The CDR3 has 13 residues. Germline CDR1 reads SGHTA; CDR2 reads FQGNSA. V shed 2 bases and J shed 1 base, with 5 bases lying between them.

This chain uses TRBV3-1 (or the pseudogene TRBV3-2) with TRBJ2-5, with 8 bases lining up with TRBD2. This CDR3 region has 13 residues. In germline, CDR1 is LGHDT, CDR2 YNNKEL (reference sequence). V lost 1 base to trimming and J lost 5 bases; unmatched junction nucleotides: 0. The CDR3 reads CASSQGLAETQYF. The CDR3 DNA reads TGTGCCAGCAGCCAAGGACTAGCGGAGACCCAGTACTTC.

The chain is built from TRBV6-2 or TRBV6-3 and TRBJ2-7; 7 bases are a match to TRBD1. This CDR3 is built from 12 residues. CDR1 is MNHEY, CDR2 SVGEGT, per germline. Unmatched junction bases numbered 4, after V lost 5 bases and J lost 6 bases. This chain's CDR3 is CASSPTGFEQYF. The CDR3, as DNA: TGTGCCAGCAGTCCGACAGGGTTCGAGCAGTACTTC.

This chain uses TRBV3-1 (or the pseudogene TRBV3-2) with TRBJ2-2; D uncertain. Germline V gives CDR1 LGHDT, CDR2 YNNKEL (reference sequence). Trimming took 1 base from V and 9 from J, leaving 6 bases between them. This CDR3 spans 12 amino acids. In nucleotides, the CDR3 is TGTGCCAGCAGCCAAGGTTCCCGGGAGCTGTTTTTT. The encoded protein is CASSQGSRELFF.

J is TRBJ2-2 and V is TRBV9; 9 nucleotides agree with TRBD2. Trimming took 0 bases from V and 2 from J; bases not matched to a gene: 2. Germline lookup yields CDR1 SGDLS and CDR2 YYNGEE. The CDR3 length is 16 residues. CDR3 in amino acids: CASSVGLAVNTGELFF. The CDR3 DNA reads TGTGCCAGCAGCGTAGGACTAGCGGTTAACACCGGGGAGCTGTTTTTT.